What follows are 31 T cell receptor beta chains derived from one specimen sequenced in a study of shared clonotypes between healthy human individuals. The table came from immunoSEQ multiplex PCR; TCRdb's copy has only in-frame clones and leaves some out. Seen here are under 300,000 clones, 65% observed once, and the top ten hold 11%. Sequencing was performed on memory CD4+ T cells sorted from blood. Regarding subset: CD45RA-negative fraction. These receptors were taken from a man in his thirties or forties in good health.

The chain has TRBV4-2 and TRBJ2-7; TRBD1 matches at 7 bases. The trim removed 4 bases at V and 3 bases at J, leaving 3 bases unmatched. This CDR3 region has 13 residues. Germline assignment: CDR1 LGHNA and CDR2 YNFKEQ. The CDR3 here is CASSPTGDYEQYF. The CDR3, as DNA: TGTGCCAGCAGCCCAACAGGGGACTACGAGCAGTACTTC.

This clone was observed a few times. The chain employs TRBV27 and TRBJ2-2; 7 positions agree with TRBD1. CDR3 length: 17 residues. Germline V gives CDR1 MNHEY, CDR2 SMNVEV (reference sequence). Trimming at V came to 4 bases and at J to 3 bases, leaving 11 bases not matched to a gene. The CDR3 spells CASSSPRQGNYTGELFF. The CDR3 DNA reads as TGTGCCAGCAGTTCACCACGACAGGGAAATTACACCGGGGAGCTGTTTTTT.

V and J are TRBV5-1 and TRBJ2-3; 7 bases are a match to TRBD1. J lost 1 base, V lost 1 base, and 3 bases had no gene match. CDR3 length: 15 residues. Germline CDR1 and CDR2: SGHRS and YFSETQ. CDR3 amino acids: CASSLQGGGTDTQYF. CDR3 bases: TGCGCCAGCAGCTTGCAAGGGGGCGGCACAGATACGCAGTATTTT.

Only a few counts were recorded for this clone. The J gene is TRBJ2-7, the V gene TRBV27; the D gene is possibly TRBD2 (5 bases). This CDR3 has 16 residues. V was pared by 4 bases and J by 1 base, with 17 bases between. Per the germline V gene, CDR1 is MNHEY and CDR2 is SMNVEV (reference sequence). The CDR3 nucleotides are TGTGCCAGCAGTTCCCGACCTCCTACGGGGTCCTACGAGCAGTACTTC. This encodes CASSSRPPTGSYEQYF.

Points on this clone: The junction shows a germline mismatch at one end, possibly a read error. The V gene is TRBV5-6, the J gene TRBJ1-1; D is possibly TRBD1 (6 bases). CDR1 is SGHDT, CDR2 YYEEEE, per germline. The CDR3 length is 14 residues. CDR3 region: CASSLGAEGQRTHF. In DNA form, the CDR3 reads TGTGCCAGCAGCTTGGGGGCTGAAGGACAGCGAACTCACTTT.

The gene calls are TRBV7-8 and TRBJ2-7; D remains unclear. Germline CDR1 reads SGHVS; CDR2 reads FQNEAQ. Between the trimmed V and J ends, which lost 1 base and 5 bases, there was a span of 9 bases. This CDR3 has 13 amino acids. The CDR3 here is CASSLGSFDEQYF. CDR3 sequence (DNA): TGTGCCAGCAGCTTAGGGAGTTTCGACGAGCAGTACTTC. Drawing the rest from reference TRBV7-8 and TRBJ2-7, the complete variable domain is GAGVSQSPRYKVAKRGQDVALRCDPISGHVSLFWYQQALGQGPEFLTYFQNEAQLDKSGLPSDRFFAERPEGSVSTLKIQRTQQEDSAVYLCASSLGSFDEQYFGPGTRLTVT.

The rearrangement uses TRBV5-1 and TRBJ2-7; the D gene could be TRBD1 or TRBD2 (5 bases each). The length of the CDR3 is 15 residues. V was trimmed by 4 bases and J by 5 bases, leaving 19 bases between them. CDR1 and CDR2 (germline): SGHRS, YFSETQ. CDR3 protein: CASSATGTLTDEQYF. As DNA, the CDR3 is TGCGCCAGCAGCGCAACCGGGACCCTCACAGACGAGCAGTACTTC.

V gene TRBV27 combines with J gene TRBJ1-1; D is undetermined. Trimming cost V 8 bases and J 5 bases, with 12 bases left between them. The CDR3 runs to 12 residues. The germline CDR1 and CDR2 sequences are MNHEY and SMNVEV (reference sequence). The CDR3 region has the DNA TGTGCCAGCCATACGGGGAAAACTGAAGCTTTCTTT. Translation: CASHTGKTEAFF.

To note about this clone: Possible read error: a much larger clone is one base away. The V gene is TRBV18, the J gene TRBJ2-5; D gene uncertain. The germline gives CDR1 KGHSH, CDR2 LQKENI. The CDR3 runs to 12 residues. Trimming took 1 base from V and 4 from J, leaving 4 bases between them. CDR3 in amino acids: CASSPLGETQYF. CDR3 DNA sequence: TGTGCCAGCTCACCACTGGGAGAGACCCAGTACTTC.

The chain uses TRBV19 and TRBJ2-4; D may be TRBD1 (6 bases). The CDR3 loop spans 14 amino acids. Deletions cut 1 base from V and 7 bases from J, with 11 bases between. Germline assignment: CDR1 LNHDA and CDR2 SQIVND (reference sequence). CDR3 DNA sequence: TGTGCCAGTAGTATAGGCAGGGGTGCGAACATTCAGTACTTC. The encoded protein is CASSIGRGANIQYF.

In its sample, this clone was seen once. The chain couples TRBV6-6 to TRBJ1-2; D not certain. Trimming took 6 bases from V and 3 from J, leaving 14 bases between them. The length of the CDR3 is 14 residues. Germline CDR1 reads MNHNY; CDR2 reads SVGAGI (reference sequence). The CDR3 loop reads CASRPGPRDYGYTF. DNA of the CDR3: TGTGCCAGCAGGCCAGGTCCTCGGGACTATGGCTACACCTTC.

In this sample, this clone turned up a few times. The V gene is TRBV5-4, the J gene TRBJ2-2, with 7 bases aligning to TRBD2. V lost 0 bases to trimming and J lost 3 bases; unmatched junction nucleotides: 2. CDR3 length: 15 amino acids. CDR1 is SGHNT and CDR2 is YYREEE in the germline V gene (reference sequence). DNA for the CDR3: TGTGCCAGCAGCTTGGATAGCGGGTACACCGGGGAGCTGTTTTTT. This encodes CASSLDSGYTGELFF.

The V call is TRBV6-1, the J call TRBJ2-1; TRBD2 aligns across 12 bases. V trimming: 4 bases; J trimming: 3 bases; junction bases outside the gene matches: 7. CDR3 length: 17 residues. CDR1 is MNHNS, CDR2 SASEGT, per germline. CDR3 amino acids: CASSGTSGDSLYNEQFF. Written as DNA, the CDR3 is TGTGCCAGCAGTGGGACTAGCGGGGATTCCCTCTACAATGAGCAGTTCTTC.

The chain joins TRBV5-1 to TRBJ2-3, with 8 positions matching TRBD1. The CDR3 consists of 15 residues. Germline-derived CDR1 and CDR2 are SGHRS and YFSETQ. V shed 1 base, J shed 2 bases, and the junction held 3 bases outside the gene matches. The DNA for the CDR3 is TGCGCCAGCAGCTTGCAGGGGGCTAACACAGATACGCAGTATTTT. This sequence encodes CASSLQGANTDTQYF.

This chain uses TRBV7-2 with TRBJ1-5; D is unclear. Trimming stripped 1 base from V and 11 bases from J, with 15 bases between. The CDR3 runs 14 residues. Looked up from germline, CDR1 is SGHTA and CDR2 is FQGNSA. The CDR3 reads CASSLEAGDRAQHF. The CDR3 nucleotides read TGTGCCAGCAGCTTAGAGGCCGGGGATCGAGCCCAGCATTTT.

The chain has TRBV7-8 and TRBJ1-3; D is perhaps TRBD1 (5 bases). Trimming removed 5 bases from V and 4 bases from J, with 15 bases in between. The CDR3 length is 15 residues. The germline V gene encodes CDR1 SGHVS and CDR2 FQNEAQ. Here the CDR3 DNA reads TGTGCCAGCAGCCCAGGCATGGGGGGGGGAAACACCATATATTTT. Translation gives CASSPGMGGGNTIYF.

This chain uses TRBV6-6 with TRBJ1-1; tentatively, D is TRBD1 (6 bases). V was trimmed by 5 bases and J by 1 base, leaving 8 bases between them. CDR3 length: 13 amino acids. Germline CDR1 MNHNY, CDR2 SVGAGI (reference sequence). The CDR3: CASSRGQNTEAFF. CDR3 DNA: TGTGCCAGCAGTCGGGGACAGAACACTGAAGCTTTCTTT.

V gene TRBV11-2 combines with J gene TRBJ2-1; 11 bases line up with TRBD1. V lost 4 bases and J lost 6; bases outside the gene matches: 5. Germline V gene sequence: CDR1 SGHAT, CDR2 FQNNGV. This CDR3 is built from 15 residues. The DNA of the CDR3 is TGTGCCAGCAGCTACCGGGACAGGGGGATCAATGAGCAGTTCTTC. Translating gives CASSYRDRGINEQFF.

The count of this clone is one. The CDR3 region is CASSLGWAGGVSNTGELFF. The CDR3 region has the DNA TGTGCCAGCAGCTTAGGATGGGCTGGCGGGGTTTCGAACACCGGGGAGCTGTTTTTT. J is TRBJ2-2 and V is TRBV7-9; the D gene is possibly TRBD2 (6 bases). The CDR3 has 19 residues. Germline assignment: CDR1 SEHNR and CDR2 FQNEAQ (reference sequence). Between the trimmed V and J ends, which lost 1 base and 0 bases, there was a span of 18 bases. Using reference TRBV7-9 and TRBJ2-2 for the parts outside the CDR3, the full variable domain is DTGVSQNPRHKITKRGQNVTFRCDPISEHNRLYWYRQTLGQGPEFLTYFQNEAQLEKSRLLSDRFSAERPKGSFSTLEIQRTEQGDSAMYLCASSLGWAGGVSNTGELFFGEGSRLTVL.

The V gene is TRBV5-1, the J gene TRBJ1-2; 9 nucleotides agree with TRBD1. The germline gives CDR1 SGHRS, CDR2 YFSETQ. The CDR3 covers 16 residues. The V gene end was trimmed by 3 bases and the J gene end by 6 bases; junction bases not matched to a gene: 12. The CDR3 coding sequence is TGCGCCAGCAGCTCAGGACAGGGGAGAAATTCTAATGGCTACACCTTC. Its translation: CASSSGQGRNSNGYTF.

This clone was recorded only once. The V call is TRBV27, the J call TRBJ1-4, with unresolved D. The CDR3 consists of 14 residues. Germline assignment: CDR1 MNHEY and CDR2 SMNVEV (reference sequence). V shed 3 bases and J shed 7 bases, with 12 bases lying between them. CDR3 in DNA: TGTGCCAGCAGTTTTGGGCGGTACACTGAAAAACTGTTTTTT. Its protein is CASSFGRYTEKLFF. Complete variable domain (other parts from reference TRBV27 and TRBJ1-4): EAQVTQNPRYLITVTGKKLTVTCSQNMNHEYMSWYRQDPGLGLRQIYYSMNVEVTDKGDVPEGYKVSRKEKRNFPLILESPSPNQTSLYFCASSFGRYTEKLFFGSGTQLSVL.

V and J are TRBV7-2 and TRBJ1-2; TRBD1 might be the D (6 bases). Germline V gives CDR1 SGHTA, CDR2 FQGNSA. The CDR3 runs to 14 residues. V was cut by 5 bases and J by 5 bases, with 15 bases left in between. The CDR3, as DNA: TGTGCCAGCAGCCCTTACAGGGTTGGGTATGGCTACACCTTC. Translation gives CASSPYRVGYGYTF.

This chain links TRBV5-1 with TRBJ2-7, with 8 bases fitting TRBD1. Germline-derived CDR1 and CDR2 are SGHRS and YFSETQ. The CDR3 extends over 16 amino acids. The J segment lost 5 bases and the V segment lost 7 bases, leaving 17 bases of the junction unmatched. This CDR3 is CASLPTIGQGWDEQYF. The CDR3 nucleotides read TGCGCCAGCCTACCAACGATCGGACAGGGTTGGGACGAGCAGTACTTC.

The chain links TRBV5-1 to TRBJ2-3, with D possibly TRBD2 on 5 matching bases. The CDR3 extends over 15 amino acids. CDR1 is SGHRS and CDR2 is YFSETQ in the germline V gene. V lost 0 bases and J 5 bases, leaving 13 bases between the germline ends. The DNA for the CDR3 is TGCGCCAGCAGCTTGGCATCTAGCCGAGAAGATACGCAGTATTTT. Translating gives CASSLASSREDTQYF.

The chain uses TRBV5-1 and TRBJ2-5; 9 positions match TRBD1. V lost 4 bases, J lost 6 bases, and 7 bases stayed unmatched. This CDR3 comprises 14 residues. Germline CDR1 reads SGHRS; CDR2 reads YFSETQ. DNA of the CDR3: TGCGCCAGCAGCCCCCGGACAGGGGAGAAGACCCAGTACTTC. Its protein product is CASSPRTGEKTQYF.

The V call is TRBV5-1, the J call TRBJ2-2; perhaps TRBD1 as D (5 bases). The CDR3 runs 20 residues. V was shortened by 2 bases and J by 1 base, with 24 bases between the two germline ends. Germline CDR1 SGHRS, CDR2 YFSETQ. CDR3 in amino acids: CASSLKGNVGGSMNTGELFF. The DNA for the CDR3 is TGCGCCAGCAGCTTAAAGGGGAACGTGGGCGGCTCGATGAACACCGGGGAGCTGTTTTTT.

V usage is TRBV5-1 and J usage is TRBJ2-3; possibly TRBD1 or TRBD2 for D (5 bases each). This CDR3 spans 17 amino acids. Trimming stripped 0 bases from V and 1 base from J, with 15 bases between. Germline V gives CDR1 SGHRS, CDR2 YFSETQ. CDR3 residues: CASSLAPRAGGTDTQYF. In DNA form, the CDR3 reads TGCGCCAGCAGCTTGGCCCCCAGGGCCGGGGGCACAGATACGCAGTATTTT.

The chain carries TRBV7-2 and TRBJ2-1; 10 bases match TRBD2. Per germline, CDR1 SGHTA and CDR2 FQGNSA. V was clipped by 4 bases and J by 3 bases; unmatched bases: 3. CDR3 length: 15 residues. Here the CDR3 DNA reads TGTGCCAGCAGCTACCGGACTAGCGGCTACAATGAGCAGTTCTTC. It translates to CASSYRTSGYNEQFF.

This clone was detected many times. The CDR3, as DNA: TGTGCCAGTAGTACTGAACGGGGCTACGAGCAGTACTTC. This translates into CASSTERGYEQYF. This chain uses TRBV19 with TRBJ2-7, with D perhaps TRBD2 (5 bases). The germline V gene encodes CDR1 LNHDA and CDR2 SQIVND (reference sequence). This CDR3 is built from 13 residues. The ends were cut back, 4 bases at V and 3 bases at J, with 10 bases in the middle.

A single count supports this clone. The rearrangement links TRBV30 to TRBJ1-3; D is uncertain. Looked up from germline, CDR1 is GTSNPN and CDR2 is SVGIG (reference sequence). The ends were cut back, 1 base at V and 0 bases at J, with 10 bases in the middle. CDR3 size: 15 residues. CDR3 amino acids: CAWSGGGFSGNTIYF. The CDR3 bases are TGTGCCTGGAGTGGAGGTGGCTTCTCTGGAAACACCATATATTTT.

V and J are TRBV5-6 and TRBJ2-1; D is possibly TRBD2 (5 bases). The CDR3 has 13 residues. Germline CDR1 SGHDT, CDR2 YYEEEE. V was clipped by 1 base and J by 7 bases, with 9 bases between them. The CDR3 here is CASSLIPGNEQFF. DNA for the CDR3: TGTGCCAGCAGCTTGATTCCGGGAAATGAGCAGTTCTTC. Based on the CDR3 plus reference TRBV5-6 and TRBJ2-1, the full variable domain is DAGVTQSPTHLIKTRGQQVTLRCSPKSGHDTVSWYQQALGQGPQFIFQYYEEEERQRGNFPDRFSGHQFPNYSSELNVNALLLGDSALYLCASSLIPGNEQFFGPGTRLTVL.